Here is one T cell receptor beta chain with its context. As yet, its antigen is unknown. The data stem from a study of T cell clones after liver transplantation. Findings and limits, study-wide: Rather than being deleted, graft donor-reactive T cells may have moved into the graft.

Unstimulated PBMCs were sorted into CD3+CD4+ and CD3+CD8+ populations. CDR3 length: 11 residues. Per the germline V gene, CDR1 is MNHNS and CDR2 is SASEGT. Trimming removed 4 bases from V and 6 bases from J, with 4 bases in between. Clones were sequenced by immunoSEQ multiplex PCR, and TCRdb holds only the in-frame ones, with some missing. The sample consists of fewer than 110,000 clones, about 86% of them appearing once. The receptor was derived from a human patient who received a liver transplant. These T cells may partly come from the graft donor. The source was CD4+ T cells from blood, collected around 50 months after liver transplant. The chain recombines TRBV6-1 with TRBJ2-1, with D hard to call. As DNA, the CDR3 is TGTGCCAGCAGTGCAATCAATGAGCAGTTCTTC. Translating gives CASSAINEQFF.